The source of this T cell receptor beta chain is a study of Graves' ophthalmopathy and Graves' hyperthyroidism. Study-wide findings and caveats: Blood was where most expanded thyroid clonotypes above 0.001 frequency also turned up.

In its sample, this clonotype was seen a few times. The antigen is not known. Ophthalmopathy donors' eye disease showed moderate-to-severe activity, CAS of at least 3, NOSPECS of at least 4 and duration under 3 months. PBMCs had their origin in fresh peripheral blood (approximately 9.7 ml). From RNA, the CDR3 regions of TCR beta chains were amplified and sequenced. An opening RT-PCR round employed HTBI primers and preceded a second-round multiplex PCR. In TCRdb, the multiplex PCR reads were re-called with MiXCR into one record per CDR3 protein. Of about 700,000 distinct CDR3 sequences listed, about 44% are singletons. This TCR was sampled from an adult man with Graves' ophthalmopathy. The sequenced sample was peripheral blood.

As DNA, the CDR3 is TGTGCCAGCAGCCAGGAGAGGGGTTCACCCCTCCACTTT. Its protein product is CASSQERGSPLHF. V and J are TRBV9 and TRBJ1-6; D possibly corresponds to TRBD1 (5 bases). The V end lost 4 bases, the J end lost 9 bases, and 11 bases lay between the germline ends. Looked up from germline, CDR1 is SGDLS and CDR2 is YYNGEE. This CDR3 is built from 13 residues.